This T cell receptor beta chain was observed in a study of T cells in Graves' hyperthyroidism and ophthalmopathy. Authors of the study amplified TCR beta CDR3 regions from RNA transcripts. When the TCR CDR3 underwent first-round RT-PCR, the HTBI primer set was used. TCRdb itself ran the multiplex PCR reads through MiXCR, one entry per CDR3 protein. Here the sample spans over 550,000 distinct CDR3 sequences, 16% being singletons. V was cut by 7 bases and J by 2 bases, with 21 bases left in between. The V gene's germline CDR1 is DFQATT and CDR2 SNEGSKA (reference sequence). The CDR3 runs 15 residues. A few counts support this clonotype.

This rearrangement joins TRBV20-1 to TRBJ2-7, with D tentatively TRBD1 (6 bases). Sequencing used blood. This receptor was taken from a woman aged 18-29 years with Graves' hyperthyroidism. DNA for the CDR3: TGCAGTGATTTTGTATTCCGGACAGAGACCTACGAGCAGTACTTC. This translates into CSDFVFRTETYEQYF.